This T cell receptor (beta chain) came from a study of T cells in tuberculosis. Sequencing was performed with immunoSEQ multiplex PCR; in TCRdb, only in-frame clones are kept and a portion is missing. The sample yields roughly 24,000 clones, about 96% seen once. CDR1 is MGHRA, CDR2 YSYEKL, per germline. V was trimmed by 6 bases and J by 10 bases, leaving 19 bases between them. The CDR3 covers 15 residues. The specimen was PBMCs. This TCR was recovered from a donor aged 10-29 years with latent tuberculosis or without tuberculosis infection. This chain joins TRBV4-1 and TRBJ1-6; D possibly corresponds to TRBD1 (5 bases). The CDR3 DNA reads as TGCGCCAGCAGGGGTGCCGGGACGGGGGACTCACCCCTCCACTTT. It encodes CASRGAGTGDSPLHF.